The 27 T cell receptor beta chains given below trace back to one sample, sequenced in a study of shared clonotypes between healthy human individuals. Produced via immunoSEQ multiplex PCR; TCRdb's table is partial and in-frame only. This sample has some 550,000 clones, with roughly 97% found just once. The sequencing input was naive CD4+ T cells sorted from blood. As for subset: CD45RA+ positively selected. The receptors were gathered from a woman under 40 in good health.

The sample holds one count of this clone. CDR3: CAWTRRGPWEAFF. CDR3 bases: TGTGCCTGGACTCGACGGGGACCATGGGAAGCTTTCTTT. This chain uses TRBV30 with TRBJ1-1, with D perhaps matching TRBD1 (5 bases). The ends were cut back, 4 bases at V and 8 bases at J, with 17 bases in the middle. Germline CDR1 reads GTSNPN; CDR2 reads SVGIG (reference sequence). This CDR3 has 13 amino acids.

V usage is TRBV9 and J usage is TRBJ2-2; D is undetermined. This CDR3 comprises 14 residues. Germline loops: CDR1 SGDLS, CDR2 YYNGEE. V shed 4 bases and J shed 2 bases, with 9 bases lying between them. CDR3 loop: CASSYSANTGELFF. CDR3 in DNA: TGTGCCAGCAGCTATAGTGCAAACACCGGGGAGCTGTTTTTT. Complete variable domain (other parts from reference TRBV9 and TRBJ2-2): DSGVTQTPKHLITATGQRVTLRCSPRSGDLSVYWYQQSLDQGLQFLIQYYNGEERAKGNILERFSAQQFPDLHSELNLSSLELGDSALYFCASSYSANTGELFFGEGSRLTVL.

The rearrangement joins TRBV9 to TRBJ2-1, with D possibly TRBD1 on 5 matching bases. Germline CDR1 is SGDLS and CDR2 is YYNGEE. Between the trimmed V and J ends, which lost 4 bases and 1 base, there was a span of 12 bases. The CDR3 has 15 amino acids. This CDR3 is CASSTGAVSYNEQFF. In nucleotides, the CDR3 is TGTGCCAGCAGCACAGGCGCCGTGTCCTACAATGAGCAGTTCTTC.

The chain is built from TRBV5-8 and TRBJ2-7; 11 bases fit TRBD2. The CDR3 runs 16 residues. Germline CDR1 is SGHTS and CDR2 is YDEGEE. V dropped 0 bases and J dropped 12; count of bases not matched to a gene: 14. CDR3 in DNA: TGTGCCAGCAGCTTGGAAGGTGCTAGCGGGAGGAGGGTTTTGTACTTC. Residues: CASSLEGASGRRVLYF.

This chain links TRBV19 with TRBJ1-5, with 7 bases matching TRBD1. Germline V gene data show CDR1 as LNHDA and CDR2 as SQIVND (reference sequence). Trimming removed 1 base from V and 7 bases from J; junction bases left unmatched: 7. This CDR3 has 15 amino acids. CDR3 DNA: TGTGCCAGTAGTATAGCTGGACAGGAGGGCCAGCCCCAGCATTTT. Its translation is CASSIAGQEGQPQHF.

This sequence joins TRBV28 and TRBJ2-1; TRBD2 agrees at 8 bases. The germline gives CDR1 MDHEN, CDR2 SYDVKM. The CDR3 runs to 15 residues. V dropped 3 bases and J dropped 0; count of bases not matched to a gene: 1. The CDR3 region is CASSFSGNSYNEQFF. For the CDR3, the DNA is TGTGCCAGCAGTTTTAGCGGGAACTCCTACAATGAGCAGTTCTTC.

V usage is TRBV28 and J usage is TRBJ1-1, with D possibly being TRBD1 (5 bases). Between the trimmed V and J ends, which lost 7 bases and 0 bases, there was a span of 12 bases. The germline V gene encodes CDR1 MDHEN and CDR2 SYDVKM. This CDR3 is built from 14 residues. In nucleotides, the CDR3 is TGTGCCAGCATCACCGGGACGGTGAACACTGAAGCTTTCTTT. The encoded protein is CASITGTVNTEAFF.

The rearrangement links TRBV19 to TRBJ1-2; a weak D match, TRBD1 (6 bases). Trimming took off 5 bases at V and 4 bases at J, with 17 bases between the two ends. Germline CDR1 reads LNHDA; CDR2 reads SQIVND (reference sequence). The CDR3 runs 15 residues. The CDR3 loop is CASSADRSTFYGYTF. Here the CDR3 DNA reads TGTGCCAGTAGTGCGGACAGAAGCACTTTCTATGGCTACACCTTC. Based on the CDR3 plus reference TRBV19 and TRBJ1-2, the full variable domain is DGGITQSPKYLFRKEGQNVTLSCEQNLNHDAMYWYRQDPGQGLRLIYYSQIVNDFQKGDIAEGYSVSREKKESFPLTVTSAQKNPTAFYLCASSADRSTFYGYTFGSGTRLTVV.

The rearrangement links TRBV25-1 to TRBJ2-2; D perhaps matches TRBD1 (6 bases). V lost 3 bases to trimming and J lost 3 bases, with 11 bases between them. Germline V gene sequence: CDR1 MGHDK, CDR2 SYGVNS. The CDR3 sequence is 15 residues long. The CDR3 DNA reads as TGTGCCAGCAGTGATTCACAGGGCTACACCGGGGAGCTGTTTTTT. Its translation: CASSDSQGYTGELFF.

This chain links TRBV5-1 with TRBJ2-4; TRBD1 matches at 8 bases. CDR3 length: 14 residues. With 0 bases clipped from V and 7 bases from J, the junction kept 3 bases outside the gene matches. The germline V gene encodes CDR1 SGHRS and CDR2 YFSETQ. The DNA for the CDR3 is TGCGCCAGCAGCTTGGGGCCAGGGGGCAACATTCAGTACTTC. This sequence encodes CASSLGPGGNIQYF. Full variable domain (missing parts from reference TRBV5-1 and TRBJ2-4): KAGVTQTPRYLIKTRGQQVTLSCSPISGHRSVSWYQQTPGQGLQFLFEYFSETQRNKGNFPGRFSGRQFSNSRSEMNVSTLELGDSALYLCASSLGPGGNIQYFGAGTRLSVL.

The chain uses TRBV4-1 and TRBJ1-3, with 7 bases matching TRBD1. The germline gives CDR1 MGHRA, CDR2 YSYEKL. V was pared by 3 bases and J by 0 bases, with 5 bases of the junction left unmatched. The CDR3 extends over 16 amino acids. The CDR3 spells CASSHAGQLSGNTIYF. CDR3 sequence (DNA): TGCGCCAGCAGCCACGCGGGACAGCTCTCTGGAAACACCATATATTTT.

The gene calls are TRBV19 and TRBJ2-1; 8 bases align to TRBD1. Germline V lookup: CDR1 LNHDA, CDR2 SQIVND (reference sequence). The J segment lost 9 bases and the V segment lost 7 bases, leaving 14 bases of the junction unmatched. This CDR3 region has 15 residues. This chain's CDR3 is CASTVRDRGIGEQFF. The CDR3 coding sequence is TGTGCCAGTACCGTCCGAGACAGGGGAATTGGTGAGCAGTTCTTC.

This chain links TRBV19 with TRBJ1-5, with a weak D call TRBD1 (5 bases). Trimming removed 3 bases from V and 0 bases from J, with 12 bases in between. There are 16 residues in the CDR3. Germline V gene sequence: CDR1 LNHDA, CDR2 SQIVND (reference sequence). The CDR3 spells CASSIPGHHSNQPQHF. The CDR3 DNA reads as TGTGCCAGTAGTATCCCGGGGCATCATAGCAATCAGCCCCAGCATTTT.

The chain uses TRBV6-1 and TRBJ1-2, with TRBD1 matching 8 bases. This CDR3 region has 14 residues. Germline V gene data show CDR1 as MNHNS and CDR2 as SASEGT. V gave up 5 bases and J gave up 7 bases; unmatched junction bases: 9. CDR3 DNA: TGTGCCAGCAGTCTGACAGGGGACAAGTTTGGCTACACCTTC. Translated, it gives CASSLTGDKFGYTF.

This chain uses TRBV6-6 with TRBJ2-3; 10 bases line up with TRBD2. Germline trimming cut 5 bases from V and 1 base from J; bases unmatched to any gene: 3. The CDR3 spans 15 residues. CDR1 and CDR2 (germline): MNHNY, SVGAGI (reference sequence). In DNA form, the CDR3 reads TGTGCCAGCAGTCCCGGGACTAGCGGCACAGATACGCAGTATTTT. The encoded protein is CASSPGTSGTDTQYF.

The DNA of the CDR3 is TGTGCCAGCTCAGCTGGGACAGCATATAGCAATCAGCCCCAGCATTTT. This gives the protein CASSAGTAYSNQPQHF. V and J are TRBV18 and TRBJ1-5; 7 nucleotides line up with TRBD1. The CDR3 runs 16 residues. Losses at the gene ends were 5 bases for V and 0 bases for J; bases not matched to a gene: 7. Germline loops: CDR1 KGHSH, CDR2 LQKENI.

The rearrangement links TRBV9 to TRBJ2-5, with D uncertain. CDR3 length: 13 residues. Trimming removed 0 bases at V and 3 bases at J, with 6 bases between. Germline CDR1 reads SGDLS; CDR2 reads YYNGEE. Here the CDR3 DNA reads TGTGCCAGCAGCGTAGTGCCAAAAGAGACCCAGTACTTC. This sequence encodes CASSVVPKETQYF.

This clone was seen more than once but under ten times. The rearrangement uses TRBV28 and TRBJ1-5, with D uncertain. This CDR3 comprises 12 residues. Trimming shortened V by 6 bases and J by 5 bases, and 8 bases separated the two germline ends. Germline-derived CDR1 and CDR2 are MDHEN and SYDVKM. The CDR3 is CASSVGYQPQHF. The CDR3 DNA reads as TGTGCCAGCAGCGTAGGGTATCAGCCCCAGCATTTT.

CDR3: CSVESPPDTQYF. CDR3 nucleotides: TGCAGCGTTGAATCTCCCCCAGATACGCAGTATTTT. The V and J genes are TRBV29-1 and TRBJ2-3; no clear D gene. The CDR3 spans 12 residues. V was cut by 2 bases and J by 4 bases, with 7 bases left in between. Germline assignment: CDR1 SQVTM and CDR2 ANQGSEA.

This clone was recorded only once. The rearrangement links TRBV6-4 to TRBJ2-7; D gene uncertain. The CDR3 covers 11 residues. Trimming stripped 2 bases from V and 4 bases from J, with 3 bases between. Germline CDR1 reads MRHNA; CDR2 reads SNTAGT. The CDR3 DNA sequence: TGTGCCAGCAGTGACGGTTACGAGCAGTACTTC. Its translation is CASSDGYEQYF.

This clone was picked up a small number of times. V gene TRBV10-1 combines with J gene TRBJ2-7; D gene ambiguous. This CDR3 spans 11 amino acids. The germline CDR1 and CDR2 sequences are WNHNN and SYGVQD (reference sequence). Trimming pared 3 bases from V and 3 bases from J, leaving 3 bases between. CDR3 sequence reads: CASSDNYEQYF. The CDR3 nucleotides are TGCGCCAGCAGTGATAACTACGAGCAGTACTTC.

V usage is TRBV28 and J usage is TRBJ1-5; no firm D call. Germline V gene sequence: CDR1 MDHEN, CDR2 SYDVKM. The ends were cut back, 10 bases at V and 3 bases at J, with 13 bases in the middle. The CDR3 sequence is 13 residues long. CDR3 bases: TGTGCCACTTCTCTGTTCGCCAATCAGCCCCAGCATTTT. The encoded protein is CATSLFANQPQHF.

The chain has TRBV10-1 and TRBJ2-3; D is ambiguous. With 0 bases removed from V and 1 base from J, the gap between germline ends came to 17 bases. Looked up from germline, CDR1 is WNHNN and CDR2 is SYGVQD (reference sequence). The CDR3 contains 18 residues. The CDR3, as DNA: TGCGCCAGCAGTGAGTCGATTGGTTTGGCTGCCGGCACAGATACGCAGTATTTT. This encodes CASSESIGLAAGTDTQYF.

The chain links TRBV7-9 to TRBJ2-3, with D unclear. The CDR3 contains 14 residues. V was cut by 6 bases and J by 2 bases, with 12 bases left in between. Germline V gene data show CDR1 as SEHNR and CDR2 as FQNEAQ (reference sequence). This CDR3 reads CASSLTSYTDTQYF. The CDR3 region has the DNA TGTGCCAGCAGTTTAACCTCGTACACAGATACGCAGTATTTT.

This clone was detected only once. The rearrangement links TRBV4-1 to TRBJ1-5; the D gene is possibly TRBD1 (5 bases). Germline V gene lookup returns CDR1 MGHRA and CDR2 YSYEKL. Deletions cut 3 bases from V and 0 bases from J, with 12 bases between. The CDR3 runs to 16 residues. This CDR3 is CASSHLITGSNQPQHF. The DNA of the CDR3 is TGCGCCAGCAGCCATCTGATTACAGGTAGCAATCAGCCCCAGCATTTT.

The genes are TRBV5-1 and TRBJ1-1; TRBD1 matches at 9 bases. CDR3 length: 16 residues. The germline gives CDR1 SGHRS, CDR2 YFSETQ. The V segment lost 2 bases and the J segment 1 base; nucleotides outside the gene matches: 6. In DNA form, the CDR3 reads TGCGCCAGCAGCTTAGAGACAGGGGGGACGAACACTGAAGCTTTCTTT. Translating gives CASSLETGGTNTEAFF.

The chain combines TRBV2 with TRBJ2-1; 10 nucleotides line up with TRBD2. This CDR3 region has 19 residues. Germline assignment: CDR1 SNHLY and CDR2 FYNNEI. The junction had 16 bases not matched to a gene; V was cut back by 8 bases and J by 0 bases. The CDR3 protein is CASAPRTGPSGSSYNEQFF. The CDR3 DNA reads as TGTGCCAGCGCCCCAAGGACAGGGCCTAGCGGGAGCTCCTACAATGAGCAGTTCTTC.